These T cell receptor beta chains were read from a single sample in a study of cytomegalovirus exposure and HLA in healthy donors. Sequencing was performed with immunoSEQ multiplex PCR; in TCRdb, only in-frame clones are kept and a portion is missing. The sample lists 150,000 to 200,000 clones; around 79% were seen once. The material sequenced was PBMCs. Receptors were obtained from a woman aged 45-59 years in good health and CMV-seronegative. The CDR3 runs from the conserved cysteine through the conserved F or W. D genes are given only for firm matches. Expanded clones get a size class; other rows say once, few or many, or leave the size out.

v_call	d_call	j_call	cdr3_length	clone_size	cdr3_nt	cdr3_aa
TRBV5-1	TRBD2	TRBJ2-1	15	NA	TGCGCCAGCGGTACCGGGACTAGCGGGAGTGATGAGCAGTTCTTC	CASGTGTSGSDEQFF
TRBV12-2	NA	TRBJ1-5	16	NA	TGTGCAAGTCGCTTACAAGGGACAGGGGGGAATCAGCCCCAGCATTTT	CASRLQGTGGNQPQHF
TRBV7-3	NA	TRBJ1-3	14	NA	TGTGCCAGCAGCCGAGCAGGCTCTGGAAACACCATATATTTT	CASSRAGSGNTIYF
TRBV5-1	TRBD1	TRBJ1-6	14	NA	TGCGCCAGCACCCGGGACAGGGGAAGTTCACCCCTCCACTTT	CASTRDRGSSPLHF
TRBV5-4	TRBD1	TRBJ1-5	14	NA	TGTGCCAGCAGCCAGGACAGGGAAAATCAGCCCCAGCATTTT	CASSQDRENQPQHF
TRBV6-1	TRBD1	TRBJ2-1	13	NA	TGTGCCAGCAGGGGGGGACAGGGTAAGGAGCAGTTCTTC	CASRGGQGKEQFF
TRBV19	TRBD2	TRBJ2-3	18	NA	TGTGCCAGTAGTACCACTGGGATAGCGGGGAGGGGCGGAGATACGCAGTATTTT	CASSTTGIAGRGGDTQYF
TRBV6-1	NA	TRBJ1-3	15	NA	TGTGCCAGCAGTGAGGGGACACATCCTGGAAACACCATATATTTT	CASSEGTHPGNTIYF
TRBV1	NA	TRBJ2-3	16	NA	TGCACCAGCAGCCTTCATTTATGCGGGAGGGCAGATACGCAGTATTTT	CTSSLHLCGRADTQYF
TRBV28	NA	TRBJ2-1	11	NA	TGTGCCAGCAGTAAGGACTATGAGCAGTTCTTC	CASSKDYEQFF
TRBV5-1	NA	TRBJ2-2	15	NA	TGCGCCAGCAGCTTGGACAGTCCGAACACCGGGGAGCTGTTTTTT	CASSLDSPNTGELFF
TRBV6-1	NA	TRBJ1-5	13	NA	TGTGCCAGCAGACAGGGTTGGGATCAGCCCCAGCATTTT	CASRQGWDQPQHF
TRBV7-9	TRBD2	TRBJ2-1	16	NA	TGTGCCAGCAGCATCGGACTAGCGGGAGGGTACAATGAGCAGTTCTTC	CASSIGLAGGYNEQFF
TRBV6-5	NA	TRBJ1-6	13	NA	TGTGCCAGCAGTGGAGAGGGTTTGCAACCCCTCCACTTT	CASSGEGLQPLHF
TRBV9	NA	TRBJ2-7	13	few	TGTGCCAGCAGCGTAGGCAGGGACTACGAGCAGTACTTC	CASSVGRDYEQYF
TRBV5-4	NA	TRBJ2-1	14	NA	TGTGCCAGCAGCTTCTTGGACAGTTACAATGAGCAGTTCTTC	CASSFLDSYNEQFF
TRBV2	NA	TRBJ1-5	15	NA	TGTGCCAGCAGTAAAAACGGACAGATAAGTCAGCCCCAGCATTTT	CASSKNGQISQPQHF
TRBV4-1	TRBD2	TRBJ2-3	14	NA	TGCGCCAGCAGCCAACCCAGACTAGCGCATACGCAGTATTTT	CASSQPRLAHTQYF
TRBV2	NA	TRBJ1-1	15	few	TGTGCCAGCAGTGAAGAGCAGGGTAGGAACACTGAAGCTTTCTTT	CASSEEQGRNTEAFF
TRBV30	NA	TRBJ2-7	13	NA	TGTGCCTGGAGCTTACAGGACGCCTACGAGCAGTACTTC	CAWSLQDAYEQYF
TRBV21-1	NA	TRBJ2-1	18	NA	TGTGCCAGCAGCACCATCCCCCCGGGACAGGGTATAGATAGTGAGCAGTTCTTC	CASSTIPPGQGIDSEQFF
TRBV6-6	NA	TRBJ2-3	12	NA	TGTGCCAGCACCTCGAGCACAGATACGCAGTATTTT	CASTSSTDTQYF
TRBV5-1	NA	TRBJ1-2	14	NA	TGCGCCAGCAGCCTACGGACAGCCGCGAATGGCTACACCTTC	CASSLRTAANGYTF
TRBV10-3	NA	TRBJ2-1	13	few	TGTGCCATCAGAGAGACATTCTACAATGAGCAGTTCTTC	CAIRETFYNEQFF
TRBV18	NA	TRBJ2-1	15	NA	TGTGCCAGCTCACCACCGGTGGGGGGATCCAATGAGCAGTTCTTC	CASSPPVGGSNEQFF
TRBV7-3	NA	TRBJ2-1	13	NA	TGTGCCAGCGGTCGGCGGGATTACAATGAGCAGTTCTTC	CASGRRDYNEQFF
TRBV2	NA	TRBJ2-2	13	few	TGTGCCAGCAGTGATTGGGAGGTCGGGGAGCTGTTTTTT	CASSDWEVGELFF
TRBV2	TRBD1	TRBJ1-2	14	NA	TGTGCCAGCAGAGGACAGGGGGATCGGTATGGCTACACCTTC	CASRGQGDRYGYTF
TRBV6-6	NA	TRBJ2-7	16	NA	TGTGCCAGCAGTTACTCCTCTAGAAGTCTTGACTACGAGCAGTACTTC	CASSYSSRSLDYEQYF
TRBV6-6	TRBD1	TRBJ2-7	16	NA	TGTGCCAGCAGTTTTCCGGGACAGAGAGTCTCCTACGAGCAGTACTTC	CASSFPGQRVSYEQYF
TRBV11-3	NA	TRBJ2-7	13	once	TGTGCCAGCAGCCCGGGCGGGTCCTACGAGCAGTACTTC	CASSPGGSYEQYF
TRBV2	NA	TRBJ2-5	12	once	TGTGCCACCAGAGGGGATCAAGAGACCCAGTACTTC	CATRGDQETQYF
TRBV5-1	NA	TRBJ2-5	14	NA	TGCGCCAGCAAACTTGACAGTTCGCAAGAGACCCAGTACTTC	CASKLDSSQETQYF
TRBV2	NA	TRBJ1-1	14	NA	TGTGCCAGCCTAAGGGCCCCGAGGGACACTGAAGCTTTCTTT	CASLRAPRDTEAFF
TRBV7-2	NA	TRBJ2-2	13	once	TGTGCCAGCAGCTTAAGCCCGGTCGGGGAGCTGTTTTTT	CASSLSPVGELFF
TRBV6-6	NA	TRBJ1-5	12	NA	TGTGCCAGAACGGACAGAAAATTGCCCCAGCATTTT	CARTDRKLPQHF
TRBV28	TRBD1	TRBJ2-1	15	NA	TGTGCCAGCACACCCGGGACAGGGGGAGGAGGTGAGCAGTTCTTC	CASTPGTGGGGEQFF
TRBV7-9	NA	TRBJ2-5	14	few	TGTGCCAGCAGCTTGGGGGGGGCCCAAGAGACCCAGTACTTC	CASSLGGAQETQYF
TRBV9	NA	TRBJ2-1	17	NA	TGTGCCAGCAGCCCCGCAGGCAGGGGTATATCCTACAATGAGCAGTTCTTC	CASSPAGRGISYNEQFF
TRBV6-1	NA	TRBJ1-1	13	once	TGTGCCAGCGGAAGGGACAAGAACACTGAAGCTTTCTTT	CASGRDKNTEAFF
TRBV28	NA	TRBJ2-7	13	NA	TGTGCCAGCAGTTTCGGCGGTTCCTACGAGCAGTACTTC	CASSFGGSYEQYF
TRBV4-3	NA	TRBJ2-2	13	NA	TGCGCCAGCAGCCTAGCGATCCCCGGGGAGCTGTTTTTT	CASSLAIPGELFF
TRBV4-3	NA	TRBJ1-1	15	NA	TGCGCCAGCAGCCAAGATGCCTCGGGAAACACTGAAGCTTTCTTT	CASSQDASGNTEAFF
TRBV19	NA	TRBJ1-6	14	NA	TGTGCCAGTACCTCCGGGATGTATAATTCACCCCTCCACTTT	CASTSGMYNSPLHF
TRBV5-1	NA	TRBJ2-1	16	NA	TGCGCCAGCAGCTTGGGAGTTGGGGCTTACTACAATGAGCAGTTCTTC	CASSLGVGAYYNEQFF
TRBV15	TRBD2	TRBJ2-3	16	NA	TGTGCCACTCAGTTCGCTAGCGGGGGGGCGACAGATACGCAGTATTTT	CATQFASGGATDTQYF
TRBV5-1	TRBD1	TRBJ2-7	14	NA	TGCGCCAGCAGCTCGGACAGGAGATCCTACGAGCAGTACTTC	CASSSDRRSYEQYF
TRBV7-9	NA	TRBJ2-7	13	few	TGTGCCAGCAGCTACGGGGGTTCCTACGAGCAGTACTTC	CASSYGGSYEQYF
TRBV9	NA	TRBJ1-2	16	NA	TGTGCCAGCAGCGACAGTAACCTGAGGGGGAGCTATGGCTACACCTTC	CASSDSNLRGSYGYTF
TRBV5-4	TRBD1	TRBJ1-4	15	NA	TGTGCCAGCAGCTTGGGGACAGGGGCACACGAAAAACTGTTTTTT	CASSLGTGAHEKLFF
TRBV5-1	NA	TRBJ1-1	15	NA	TGCGCCAGCAGCTTGGGTCACACAGGGAACACTGAAGCTTTCTTT	CASSLGHTGNTEAFF
TRBV9	NA	TRBJ1-5	15	once	TGTGCCAGCAGCTCGGACGGACATAGCAATCAGCCCCAGCATTTT	CASSSDGHSNQPQHF
TRBV7-9	TRBD2	TRBJ2-7	14	NA	TGTGCCAGCAGCTCCCTAGCGGGAGTGGGGGAGCAGTACTTC	CASSSLAGVGEQYF
TRBV28	NA	TRBJ1-2	14	NA	TGTGCCAGCAGTTTGGTACAGTCCGCTTCGGGCTACACCTTC	CASSLVQSASGYTF
TRBV27	NA	TRBJ1-6	14	NA	TGTGCCAGCAGTCCCGCGACCTATAATTCACCCCTCCACTTT	CASSPATYNSPLHF
TRBV10-3	TRBD2	TRBJ2-1	15	NA	TGTGCCATCAGAACTACTAGCGGGGGGTACAATGAGCAGTTCTTC	CAIRTTSGGYNEQFF
TRBV5-6	TRBD1	TRBJ1-1	14	few	TGTGCCAGCAGCTTGAACAGGGGAAGGAGTGAAGCTTTCTTT	CASSLNRGRSEAFF
TRBV18	TRBD1	TRBJ1-2	17	NA	TGTGCCAGCTCACCTACTAATCTGGACAGGGGACGAAATGGCTACACCTTC	CASSPTNLDRGRNGYTF
TRBV18	NA	TRBJ1-1	14	NA	TGTGCCAGTCTAAACAGGGCCGTGAACACTGAAGCTTTCTTT	CASLNRAVNTEAFF
TRBV9	TRBD1	TRBJ2-7	14	NA	TGTGCCAGCAGCGGACCAGGGGGCCCCTACGAGCAGTACTTC	CASSGPGGPYEQYF